This T cell receptor (beta chain) was retrieved from a study of CD8 T cells in Susac syndrome (dated 2019 in TCRdb). For the study in its entirety: Repertoire sequencing was used to test whether CD8+ T cell activation and differentiation in Susac syndrome was antigen driven. The study compared CD8+ T cell repertoire clonality among 12 healthy donors, some 14 Susac syndrome patients and around 16 multiple sclerosis patients. What the work shows at the level of the full study, not this receptor alone: The study acknowledged that relatively few individuals were included in the TCR sequencing and HLA analysis.

RNA was extracted using the RNeasy kit, and about 0.5 to 1 ug of the RNA was reverse transcribed with random hexamers. TCR beta CDR3 regions were amplified with the immunoSEQ multiplex PCR assay covering 54 Vbeta and 13 Jbeta segments. Bias from PCR amplification was corrected by using a synthetic template baseline for primer optimization and for computational correction. The paper's processing steps were these. Reads were annotated to V, D and J genes according to IMGT and were analyzed with immunoSEQ Analyzer, with only productive sequences retained. Clonality was calculated as one minus the Shannon entropy normalized by log2 of the number of productive unique sequences. Public and private clones were assessed among the 100 most prevalent clones of each patient and control. A clone was defined as Susac-specific if it was absent from the healthy and MS cohorts, from 1052 published viral clones and from other ImmuneACCESS disease sequences. Through fastp at Q25 and MiXCR, TCRdb rebuilt clones from the public reads, retaining in-frame beta chains. Rows merge per CDR3 protein into single entries with the most common DNA and genes. TCRdb's processing, not the study's, gives the V and J calls here. The table for this sample lists roughly 150,000 distinct CDR3 sequences; approximately 94% of them were counted only once. Clones ranked in the top ten supply 0.21% of the sample.

Peripheral blood CD8+ and CD4+ T cells from healthy donors, Susac syndrome patients and multiple sclerosis patients were profiled by high-throughput TCR beta sequencing. Multiple sclerosis controls were treatment-naive patients with stable or active relapsing-remitting disease fulfilling revised McDonald criteria. Bulk CD8+ and CD4+ T cells were purified by magnetic negative isolation, whereas CD8+ TEMRA cells were enriched by FACS. Blood was collected in EDTA tubes and processed within 24 hours, with PBMCs isolated through density gradient centrifugation. PBMCs intended for TCR sequencing were cryopreserved in liquid nitrogen and thawed later in a water bath at 37 degrees C. Purity of sorted or isolated CD4+, CD8+ and CD8+ TEMRA cells was at least 90%. Points on this clonotype: Its antigen is currently not known. No base quality values were provided; no much bigger clone lies one nucleotide off.

CDR3 length: 16 amino acids, cysteine to phenylalanine. CDR3 DNA only is kept here, 48 bases in frame from base 1. V is cut back by 0 bases and J by 0 bases, with 7 bases in the junction unmatched. According to the germline V gene (reference sequence), CDR1 reads GTSNPN and CDR2 reads SVGIG. Sample: CD8+ T cells from PBMCs. The sequence was collected from a human donor with multiple sclerosis. Rearrangement joined TRBV30 to TRBJ1-1, with TRBD1 matching 7 junction bases. CDR3 loop: CAWSVFTGQMNTEAFF. Read as DNA, the sequence is TGTGCCTGGAGTGTATTTACGGGACAGATGAACACTGAAGCTTTCTTT. Extended through the reference TRBV30 and TRBJ1-1 proteins, this CDR3 yields the full variable domain: SQTIHQWPATLVQPVGSPLSLECTVEGTSNPNLYWYRQAAGRGLQLLFYSVGIGQISSEVPQNLSASRPQDRQFILSSKKLLLSDSGFYLCAWSVFTGQMNTEAFFGQGTRLTVV.